This T cell receptor (beta chain) comes out of a study of T cells after yellow fever vaccination. Study conclusions and caveats: In post-booster samples, most primary-vaccination clones reappeared (approximately 95% CD4, roughly 88% CD8). Researchers cautioned that FACS-sorted repertoires could harbor abundant clonotypes contaminating from the bulk population. Though weaker, the secondary response peaked faster, on day 5 versus 15.

V dropped 5 bases and J dropped 0; count of bases not matched to a gene: 5. The CDR3 contains 15 residues. Germline lookup yields CDR1 SGHAT and CDR2 FQNNGV. TCRdb itself ran the 5' RACE reads through MiXCR, one entry per CDR3 protein. This table holds some 560,000 distinct CDR3 sequences, around a sixth found once. Of note for this clonotype: Antigen specificity is unknown.

The receptor was derived from a man aged 18-30 years who received the YFV17D yellow fever vaccine. V usage is TRBV11-2 and J usage is TRBJ2-7, with TRBD2 identical over 9 bases. The sample in question was PBMCs, obtained 5 to 6 days after the first yellow fever vaccination. CDR3 nucleotides: TGTGCCAGCAGCACCCGGACTAGCGCCTCCTACGAGCAGTACTTC. This encodes CASSTRTSASYEQYF.